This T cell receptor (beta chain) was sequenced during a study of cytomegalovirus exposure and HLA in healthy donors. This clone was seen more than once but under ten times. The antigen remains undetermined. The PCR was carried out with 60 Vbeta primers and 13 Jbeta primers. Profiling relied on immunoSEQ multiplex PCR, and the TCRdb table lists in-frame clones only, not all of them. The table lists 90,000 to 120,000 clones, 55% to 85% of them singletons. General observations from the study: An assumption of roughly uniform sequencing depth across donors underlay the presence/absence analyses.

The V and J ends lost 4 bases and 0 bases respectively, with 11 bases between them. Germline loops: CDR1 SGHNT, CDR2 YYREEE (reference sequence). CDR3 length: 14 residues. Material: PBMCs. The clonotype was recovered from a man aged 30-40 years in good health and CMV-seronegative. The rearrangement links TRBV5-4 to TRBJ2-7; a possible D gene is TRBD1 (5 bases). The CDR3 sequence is CASSRDSVSYEQYF. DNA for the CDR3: TGTGCCAGCAGCCGAGACAGCGTCTCCTACGAGCAGTACTTC.